These T cell receptor beta chains were read from a single sample in a study of cytomegalovirus exposure and HLA in healthy donors. The repertoire was sequenced with immunoSEQ multiplex PCR; TCRdb's copy has only in-frame clones and lacks some. The top ten hold about 12% of the sample, which has approximately 77,000 clones, roughly 82% seen once. Sequenced: PBMCs. These TCRs come from a male donor in good health and CMV-seropositive. CDR3s include the opening cysteine and the closing phenylalanine or tryptophan. D genes are given only for firm matches. Clone size is stated in some rows and not others, as once, few, many or a class when expanded.

D | size | J | V | DNA | CDR3
NA | NA | TRBJ1-4 | TRBV5-1 | TGCGCCAGCAGCAACAGGGTCGGGGCTAATGAAAAACTGTTTTTT | CASSNRVGANEKLFF
TRBD1 | NA | TRBJ1-6 | TRBV6-5 | TGTGCCAGCAGCCCCCGGGACAGGGGAAACTCACCCCTCCACTTT | CASSPRDRGNSPLHF
TRBD1 | NA | TRBJ2-5 | TRBV7-8 | TGTGCCAGCAGCCACCCGGGACAGGGGGCAAGAGAGACCCAGTACTTC | CASSHPGQGARETQYF
NA | NA | TRBJ1-1 | TRBV14 | TGTGCCAGCAGCCGCTTATCAGGGCTGGGCACTGAAGCTTTCTTT | CASSRLSGLGTEAFF
NA | NA | TRBJ2-7 | TRBV30 | TGTGCCTGGAGGGTAGGGGGTTACGAGCAGTACTTC | CAWRVGGYEQYF
TRBD1 | NA | TRBJ2-1 | TRBV5-5 | TGTGCCAGCAGCTTGGTGGGACAGGGAAAGAATGAGCAGTTCTTC | CASSLVGQGKNEQFF
NA | once | TRBJ2-7 | TRBV6-5 | TGTGCCAGCAGTTACTCTTGGGCGGGGAACGAGCAGTACTTC | CASSYSWAGNEQYF
TRBD2 | NA | TRBJ2-5 | TRBV19 | TGTGCCAGTAGTATGGGACTAGCGGGAGAGCGAGAGACCCAGTACTTC | CASSMGLAGERETQYF
NA | NA | TRBJ2-3 | TRBV19 | TGTGCCAGTAGTATATTTAGCGGCACTAGCACAGATACGCAGTATTTT | CASSIFSGTSTDTQYF
NA | NA | TRBJ2-3 | TRBV7-2 | TGTGCCAGCAGCTTAGGGCAGGTAGATACGCAGTATTTT | CASSLGQVDTQYF
NA | NA | TRBJ2-2 | TRBV14 | TGTGCCAGTCGGGATACGAACACCGGGGAGCTGTTTTTT | CASRDTNTGELFF
TRBD1 | NA | TRBJ2-1 | TRBV28 | TGTGCCAGCAGGCCTGGGACAGGGGGCAGCTCCTACAATGAGCAGTTCTTC | CASRPGTGGSSYNEQFF
NA | NA | TRBJ1-4 | TRBV2 | TGTGCCAGCAGTTCCGGGACATTTGAAAAACTGTTTTTT | CASSSGTFEKLFF
TRBD2 | NA | TRBJ2-7 | TRBV6-6 | TGTGCCAGCAGTCTCCTAGCGGGGGACTCCTACGAGCAGTACTTC | CASSLLAGDSYEQYF
NA | few | TRBJ2-2 | TRBV6-1 | TGTGCCAGCAGTAAAAGCGGGACCGGGGAGCTGTTTTTT | CASSKSGTGELFF
TRBD2 | few | TRBJ2-3 | TRBV9 | TGTGCCAGCAGCGTAGGGCTAGCGGGGGCAGATACGCAGTATTTT | CASSVGLAGADTQYF
NA | NA | TRBJ2-7 | TRBV7-3 | TGTGCCAGCAGCTGGGGGGGGGCCAACGAGCAGTACTTC | CASSWGGANEQYF
TRBD2 | NA | TRBJ2-5 | TRBV7-2 | TGTGCCAGCAGCTTAGTCGGGGCGGGAGGAGGGGAGACCCAGTACTTC | CASSLVGAGGGETQYF
NA | NA | TRBJ1-1 | TRBV19 | TGTGCCAGTGCCGATGCGGACACTGAAGCTTTCTTT | CASADADTEAFF
NA | NA | TRBJ2-1 | TRBV4-3 | TGCGCCAGCAGCCAAGAAGTAGCGATGTCCTACAATGAGCAGTTCTTC | CASSQEVAMSYNEQFF
NA | NA | TRBJ1-4 | TRBV11-2 | TGTGCCAGCAGCCCCCGCGATGAAAAACTGTTTTTT | CASSPRDEKLFF
TRBD1 | NA | TRBJ1-4 | TRBV5-4 | TGTGCCAGCAGCTCAGGGGGTTTAAGCGACGCAAAACTGTTTTTT | CASSSGGLSDAKLFF
TRBD2 | NA | TRBJ2-2 | TRBV11-2 | TGTGCCAGCAGATTGACTAGCGGGACCAACACCGGGGAGCTGTTTTTT | CASRLTSGTNTGELFF
NA | NA | TRBJ1-2 | TRBV11-2 | TGTGCCAGCAGCCTAGGGGACTTCCTATATGGCTACACCTTC | CASSLGDFLYGYTF
NA | NA | TRBJ2-1 | TRBV12-5 | TGTGCTAGTGGCCAACCAAGGGGTTTCTCCTACAATGAGCAGTTCTTC | CASGQPRGFSYNEQFF
TRBD2 | NA | TRBJ2-2 | TRBV10-3 | TGTGCCATCAGTGAAACTAGCGTTGGCGGGGAGCTGTTTTTT | CAISETSVGGELFF
NA | NA | TRBJ2-2 | TRBV7-6 | TGTGCCAGCAGCGTAGGCGGGACGCCCAACACCGGGGAGCTGTTTTTT | CASSVGGTPNTGELFF
TRBD2 | NA | TRBJ2-7 | TRBV7-9 | TGTGCCAGCAGCTTAGGGACTAGCGGGGCCTCCTACGAGCAGTACTTC | CASSLGTSGASYEQYF
TRBD2 | NA | TRBJ2-5 | TRBV5-1 | TGCGCCAGCAGCCCCGAGGGGCCTAGCGGGAGCCTGGGGACCCAGTACTTC | CASSPEGPSGSLGTQYF
TRBD2 | NA | TRBJ2-5 | TRBV11-2 | TGTGCCAGCAGCAACTTCCCTAGCGGATGGGAGACCCAGTACTTC | CASSNFPSGWETQYF
TRBD1 | NA | TRBJ1-2 | TRBV7-2 | TGTGCCAGCAGCTTAAACGGGCCACAGGGGCCTGACTATGGCTACACCTTC | CASSLNGPQGPDYGYTF
NA | NA | TRBJ2-7 | TRBV5-6 | TGTGCCAGCAGCTTGGGACTAACCCCCTACGAGCAGTACTTC | CASSLGLTPYEQYF
NA | NA | TRBJ1-2 | TRBV28 | TGTGCCAGCACCTCGGACAGAGAAGCTAACTATGGCTACACCTTC | CASTSDREANYGYTF
NA | few | TRBJ2-5 | TRBV13 | TGTGCCAGCAGCTTAGCATTAGAGACCCAGTACTTC | CASSLALETQYF
NA | NA | TRBJ2-5 | TRBV30 | TGTGCCTGGAGTACAGGAGCTGAAGAGACCCAGTACTTC | CAWSTGAEETQYF
NA | once | TRBJ1-5 | TRBV9 | TGTGCCAGCAGCGAGGGGGGGAGCAATCAGCCCCAGCATTTT | CASSEGGSNQPQHF
TRBD1 | NA | TRBJ1-1 | TRBV7-4 | TGTGCCAGCAGCTTAGTGGCAGGGGGCGAGGACACTGAAGCTTTCTTT | CASSLVAGGEDTEAFF